Listed below are T cell receptor beta chains from one sample, sequenced in a study of T cells in localized non-small cell lung cancer. Sequenced by immunoSEQ multiplex PCR; TCRdb stores in-frame clones only, minus some. Of tens of thousands of clones in the sample, roughly 91% were seen once. The input for sequencing was peripheral blood, taken before any cancer treatment. Receptors originate from a woman aged 35 to 70 with stage I squamous cell lung carcinoma. The CDR3 runs from the conserved cysteine through the conserved F or W. D genes are given only for firm matches. Size values are once, few and many counts, or a class for expanded clones, and some rows have none.

v_gene	j_gene	abundance	d_gene	len	CDR3nt	CDR3aa
TRBV4-1	TRBJ1-4	-	-	15	TGCGCCAGCAGCCAAGCACCCAGTGGTAATGAAAAACTGTTTTTT	CASSQAPSGNEKLFF
TRBV14	TRBJ2-2	-	-	12	TGTGCCAGCAGCCAAGGACTAGGAGAGCTGTTTTTT	CASSQGLGELFF
TRBV9	TRBJ1-4	-	-	17	TGTGCCAGCAGCTCGAGGCCCGGGGGAGCAACTAATGAAAAACTGTTTTTT	CASSSRPGGATNEKLFF
TRBV5-1	TRBJ2-5	once	TRBD2	16	TGCGCCAGCAGCTTGGATGGGGTCGCGGGGGTGACGACCCAGTACTTC	CASSLDGVAGVTTQYF
TRBV11-2	TRBJ1-1	once	TRBD1	15	TGTGCCAGCAGCTTAAGGAGACAGGGGCGGGGTGAAGCTTTCTTT	CASSLRRQGRGEAFF
TRBV19	TRBJ2-5	-	-	14	TGTGCCAGTAGTTCCATCGGGGCCCAAGAGACCCAGTACTTC	CASSSIGAQETQYF
TRBV14	TRBJ2-5	-	TRBD2	15	TGTGCCAGCAGCCAACGAGCGGGGGGAAGAGAGACCCAGTACTTC	CASSQRAGGRETQYF
TRBV11-1	TRBJ2-5	-	TRBD1	17	TGTGCCAGCAGCTCCTTAAATACCGGGACAGGGCAAGAGACCCAGTACTTC	CASSSLNTGTGQETQYF
TRBV19	TRBJ2-7	-	TRBD1	14	TGTGCCAGTAGGGGACAGGGGGCTTCCTACGAGCAGTACTTC	CASRGQGASYEQYF
TRBV21-1	TRBJ1-5	-	-	16	TGTGCCAGCAGCAAACCTAGGGCTCACAGCGGACAGCCCCAGCATTTT	CASSKPRAHSGQPQHF
TRBV10-3	TRBJ2-5	-	TRBD1	13	TGTGCCATCAGGACAGGGGGCCGGGAGACCCAGTACTTC	CAIRTGGRETQYF
TRBV2	TRBJ1-6	-	-	13	TGTGCCGGGTTAGACAGCCGAAATTCACCCCTCCACTTT	CAGLDSRNSPLHF
TRBV25-1	TRBJ1-1	-	-	14	TGTGCCAGCAGTCAGGGGAGGATGAACACTGAAGCTTTCTTT	CASSQGRMNTEAFF
TRBV9	TRBJ1-6	-	-	16	TGTGCCAGCAGCGCTAATTCGGGACAATACAATTCACCCCTCCACTTT	CASSANSGQYNSPLHF
TRBV6-4	TRBJ2-2	few	-	13	TGTGCCAGCAGTGACTCCGATTCCGGGGAGCTGTTTTTT	CASSDSDSGELFF
TRBV13	TRBJ1-1	-	-	13	TGTGCCAGCAGCTTAGGGGCCGCCTATGAAGCTTTCTTT	CASSLGAAYEAFF
TRBV6-5	TRBJ1-5	-	-	15	TGTGCCAGCAGTTATAACAGGGAGCGGGGTCAGCCCCAGCATTTT	CASSYNRERGQPQHF
TRBV7-3	TRBJ1-1	-	-	15	TGTGCCAGCAGCCTGGACGGAGGAGCGAACACTGAAGCTTTCTTT	CASSLDGGANTEAFF
TRBV7-8	TRBJ1-5	-	TRBD1	15	TGTGCCAGCAGCTGGGACAGCGCTTCCAATCAGCCCCAGCATTTT	CASSWDSASNQPQHF
TRBV19	TRBJ2-7	-	TRBD1	14	TGTGCCAGTAGTGCCCGGGACAGGGTCTACGAGCAGTACTTC	CASSARDRVYEQYF
TRBV6-5	TRBJ1-5	-	-	15	TGTGCCAGCAGTCCTTATGTGGGGCCAAACCAGCCCCAGCATTTT	CASSPYVGPNQPQHF
TRBV5-8	TRBJ2-5	-	-	14	TGTGCCAGCAGCTCCAACGGGGCACAAGAGACCCAGTACTTC	CASSSNGAQETQYF
TRBV5-1	TRBJ2-1	-	-	14	TGCGCCAGCAGCGCATCGGGGGTGTACAATGAGCAGTTCTTC	CASSASGVYNEQFF
TRBV19	TRBJ1-2	once	-	16	TGTGCCAGTTCTACTCCGAATCGAATGGACATTGATGGCTACACCTTC	CASSTPNRMDIDGYTF
TRBV6-5	TRBJ1-5	-	TRBD1	15	TGTGCCAGCAGCACGACAGGGGGCGCGGAGCAGCCCCAGCATTTT	CASSTTGGAEQPQHF